The TCR beta chain described here comes from a study of T-cell reconstitution after alpha-beta-depleted transplantation in children listed by TCRdb under 2016. Regarding the research as a whole: The study quantitatively tracked T-cell immune reconstitution after TCRalphabeta/CD19-depleted allogeneic hematopoietic cell transplantation in children using TCR repertoire profiling.

Trimmed from V: 3 bases; trimmed from J: 5 bases; junction bases lacking a gene match: 12. As encoded in the germline V gene, CDR1 is KGHDR while CDR2 is SFDVKD. The CDR3, from cysteine to phenylalanine, totals 17 residues. Kept here is only the CDR3 DNA, which spans 51 bases and is read in frame from base 1. The protocol used for the library was PCR. Sequenced on an Illumina HiSeq 2500. Molecular barcoding was employed in the preparation of TCR libraries, with unique molecular identifiers being used to normalize TCRbeta repertoire quantification. The raw public data were reprocessed by TCRdb itself: fastp quality trimming at Q25, MiXCR clonotype calling, in-frame beta chains only. When rows share a CDR3 protein, they turn into one entry using the most common DNA and genes. The sample table holds 260,000 or so distinct CDR3 sequences, of which 12% were seen once. Together, the top ten hold approximately 2.9% of the sample.

This clonotype was counted ten times or more. The antigen it recognizes is unknown. No per-base quality is available; no much larger clone lies one base away. This TCR came from a human donor who donated a stem cell graft to a child with acute lymphoblastic leukemia. Sequencing used PBMCs from the stem cell graft donor, obtained from the stem cell graft. The chain links TRBV24-1 with TRBJ1-1; TRBD1 fits 9 bases in the junction. The encoded CDR3 is CATSDAPGQGGETEAFF. The DNA reads TGTGCCACCAGTGATGCCCCGGGACAGGGAGGAGAAACTGAAGCTTTCTTT.